This T cell receptor beta chain was retrieved from a study of T cells in tumors after PD-1 blockade. Study background: Prior checkpoint blockade, systemic immunosuppressant use, or anti-cancer therapy within 4 weeks excluded patients. Peripheral blood samples averaged around 38,000 unique clonotypes and about 120,000 templates.

Sequenced by immunoSEQ multiplex PCR; TCRdb stores in-frame clones only, minus some. The data show 20,000 to 25,000 clones, about three quarters seen once. CDR3 size: 14 residues. The germline gives CDR1 SEHNR, CDR2 FQNEAQ (reference sequence). V shed 5 bases and J 6 bases; nucleotides not matched to a gene: 7. The TCR sequence derives from a human donor with basal cell carcinoma. The rearrangement links TRBV7-9 to TRBJ2-1; TRBD1 agrees at 7 bases. Source: PBMCs, taken before anti-PD-1 treatment. The CDR3 DNA reads as TGTGCCAGCAGCCCACCCGACAGGGTCAATGAGCAGTTCTTC. This codes for CASSPPDRVNEQFF.